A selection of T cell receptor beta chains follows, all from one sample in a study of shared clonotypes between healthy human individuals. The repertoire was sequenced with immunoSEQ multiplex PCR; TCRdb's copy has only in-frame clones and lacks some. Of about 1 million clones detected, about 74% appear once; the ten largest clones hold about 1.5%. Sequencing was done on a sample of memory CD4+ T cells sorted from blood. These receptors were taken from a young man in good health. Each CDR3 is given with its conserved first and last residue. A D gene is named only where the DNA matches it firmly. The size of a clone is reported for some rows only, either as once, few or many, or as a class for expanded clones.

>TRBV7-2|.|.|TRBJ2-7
TGTGCCAGCAGCTTAAGGGCTCCCTACGAGCAGTACTTC
CASSLRAPYEQYF
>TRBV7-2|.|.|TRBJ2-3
TGTGCCAGCAGCTTATCGAGAACAGATACGCAGTATTTT
CASSLSRTDTQYF
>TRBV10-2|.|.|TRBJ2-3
TGCGCCAGTGGGTGGGGGAGCTCCTCGGGAGATACGCAGTATTTT
CASGWGSSSGDTQYF
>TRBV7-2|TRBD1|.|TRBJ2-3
TGTGCCAGCAGCTGGACCGGGACAGGGGGGACAGATACGCAGTATTTT
CASSWTGTGGTDTQYF
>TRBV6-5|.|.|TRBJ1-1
TGTGCCAGCAGTTACTCCCGTCACACTGAAGCTTTCTTT
CASSYSRHTEAFF
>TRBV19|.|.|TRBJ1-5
TGTGCCAGTAGTATGGGGTGGTCTGGGGTCGATCAGCCCCAGCATTTT
CASSMGWSGVDQPQHF
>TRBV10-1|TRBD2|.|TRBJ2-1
TGCGCCAGCTCACTAGGTGGCGGGGGGTCTTACAATGAGCAGTTCTTC
CASSLGGGGSYNEQFF
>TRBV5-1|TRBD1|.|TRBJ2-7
TGCGCCAGCAGCTTGGGGACAGGGTCCCTTTTGTACTTC
CASSLGTGSLLYF
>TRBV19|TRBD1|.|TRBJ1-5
TGTGCCAGTGGAGACAGGGGGCTTATGGGCAATCAGCCCCAGCATTTT
CASGDRGLMGNQPQHF
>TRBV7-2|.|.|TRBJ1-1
TGTGCCAGCAGCTGGACAGATAACACTGAAGCTTTCTTT
CASSWTDNTEAFF
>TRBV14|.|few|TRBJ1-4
TGTGCCAGCAGCCAAGATCTTGTTGGACTCGTGTTTTTT
CASSQDLVGLVFF
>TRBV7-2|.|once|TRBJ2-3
TGTGCCAGCAGCTCCGAAGGGCAGGCACGGGATACGCAGTATTTT
CASSSEGQARDTQYF
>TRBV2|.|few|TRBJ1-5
TGTGCCAGCAGTGATTTGAGCAGGGCCGATCAGCCCCAGCATTTT
CASSDLSRADQPQHF
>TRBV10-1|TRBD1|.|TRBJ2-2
TGCGCCAGCAGTCGACAGGGGGGGAACGGGGAGCTGTTTTTT
CASSRQGGNGELFF
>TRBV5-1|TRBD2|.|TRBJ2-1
TGCGCCAGCAGCTTGGGAGGGGCGGGGGTCTACAATGAGCAGTTCTTC
CASSLGGAGVYNEQFF
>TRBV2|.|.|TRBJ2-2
TGTGCCAGCAAATCCACCGGGGAGCTGTTTTTT
CASKSTGELFF
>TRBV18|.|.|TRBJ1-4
TGTGCCAGCTCACCTTACACCCGTACTAATGAAAAACTGTTTTTT
CASSPYTRTNEKLFF
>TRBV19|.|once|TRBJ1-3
TGTGCCAGTAGACCCCAAACAGGAATAGACACCATATATTTT
CASRPQTGIDTIYF